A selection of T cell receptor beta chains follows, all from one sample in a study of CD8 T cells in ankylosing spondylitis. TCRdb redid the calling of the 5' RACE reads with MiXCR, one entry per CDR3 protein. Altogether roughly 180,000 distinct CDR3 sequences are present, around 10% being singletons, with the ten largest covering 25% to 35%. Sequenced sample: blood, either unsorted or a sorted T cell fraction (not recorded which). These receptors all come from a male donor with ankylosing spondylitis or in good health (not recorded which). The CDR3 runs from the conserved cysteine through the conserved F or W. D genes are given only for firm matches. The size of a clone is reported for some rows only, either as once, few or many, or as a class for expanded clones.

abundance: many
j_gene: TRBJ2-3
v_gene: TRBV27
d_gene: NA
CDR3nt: TGTGCCAGCAGTTTCAACACAGATACGCAGTATTTT
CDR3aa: CASSFNTDTQYF

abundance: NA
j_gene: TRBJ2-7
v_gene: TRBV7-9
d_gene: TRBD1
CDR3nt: TGTGCCAGCAGCCCCCGCCGGGACAGCTCCTACGAGCAGTACTTC
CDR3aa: CASSPRRDSSYEQYF

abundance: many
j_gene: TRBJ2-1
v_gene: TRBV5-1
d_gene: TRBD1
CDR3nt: TGCGCCAGCAGCTTGCCTGCCACAGGGGCGGGTGAGCAGTTCTTC
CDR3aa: CASSLPATGAGEQFF

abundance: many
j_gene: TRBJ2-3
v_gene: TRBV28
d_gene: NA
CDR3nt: TGTGCCAGCAGTTATCCTACAGGGACGGGGACAGATACGCAGTATTTT
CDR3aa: CASSYPTGTGTDTQYF

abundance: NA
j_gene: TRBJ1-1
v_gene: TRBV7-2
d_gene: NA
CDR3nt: TGTGCCAGCAGCTTGGACCCGGTGCAGGAAGCTTTCTTT
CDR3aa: CASSLDPVQEAFF

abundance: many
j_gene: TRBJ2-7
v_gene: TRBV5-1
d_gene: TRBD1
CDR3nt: TGCGCCAGCAGCTCTTTAAAGGGGGCCTTAAAAGCCGAGCAGTACTTC
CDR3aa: CASSSLKGALKAEQYF

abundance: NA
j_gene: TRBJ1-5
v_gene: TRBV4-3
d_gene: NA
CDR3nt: TGCGCCAGCAGCCAAGTCCCAGGGGCAGGTCAGCCCCAGCATTTT
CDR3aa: CASSQVPGAGQPQHF

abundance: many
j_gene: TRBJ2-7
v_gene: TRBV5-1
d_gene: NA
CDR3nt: TGCGCCAGCAGCGTCTTACTTGGCGAGCAGTACTTC
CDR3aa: CASSVLLGEQYF

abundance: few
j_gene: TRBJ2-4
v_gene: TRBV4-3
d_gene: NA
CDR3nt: TGCGCCAGCAGCCCTTCGACAGGTCCAGGCACCAAAAACATTCAGTACTTC
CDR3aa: CASSPSTGPGTKNIQYF

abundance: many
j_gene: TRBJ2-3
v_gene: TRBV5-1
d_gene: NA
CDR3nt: TGCGCCAGCAGCTTGTTCAGGGTATCAGATACGCAGTATTTT
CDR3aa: CASSLFRVSDTQYF

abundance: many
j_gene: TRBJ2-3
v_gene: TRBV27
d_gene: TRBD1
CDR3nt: TGTGCCAGCAGCTTTGGACAGGGGGCTAGCACAGATACGCAGTATTTT
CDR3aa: CASSFGQGASTDTQYF

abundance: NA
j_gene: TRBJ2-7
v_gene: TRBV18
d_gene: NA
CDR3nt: TGTGCCAGCTCACCACGCGCAGAGAGGCACGAGCAGTACTTC
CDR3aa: CASSPRAERHEQYF

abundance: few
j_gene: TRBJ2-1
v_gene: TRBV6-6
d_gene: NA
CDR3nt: TGTGCCAGCAGTCGCCCGGGTTCCAATGAGCAGTTCTTC
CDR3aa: CASSRPGSNEQFF

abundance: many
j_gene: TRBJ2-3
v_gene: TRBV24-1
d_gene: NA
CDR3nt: TGTGCCACCAAAGGCAGTAGTAGCACAGATACGCAGTATTTT
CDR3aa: CATKGSSSTDTQYF

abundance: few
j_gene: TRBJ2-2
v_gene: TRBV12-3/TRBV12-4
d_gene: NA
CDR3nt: TGTGCCAGCAGTCCTGTAGTGGCCGGGGAGCTGTTTTTT
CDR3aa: CASSPVVAGELFF

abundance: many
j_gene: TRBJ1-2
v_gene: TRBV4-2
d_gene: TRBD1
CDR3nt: TGTGCCAGCAGCCAAAACCGGGACAGCGAATACTATGGCTACACCTTC
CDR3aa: CASSQNRDSEYYGYTF

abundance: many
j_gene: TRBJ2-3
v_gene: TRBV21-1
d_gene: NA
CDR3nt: TGTGCCAGCAGCAAACCCCTACGCCCTAGCGGGGTCACAGATACGCAGTATTTT
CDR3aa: CASSKPLRPSGVTDTQYF

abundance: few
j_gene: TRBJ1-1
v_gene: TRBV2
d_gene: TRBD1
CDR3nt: TGTGCCAGCAGGCCTATCGGGGACAGGGGAGGGAACACTGAAGCTTTCTTT
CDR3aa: CASRPIGDRGGNTEAFF

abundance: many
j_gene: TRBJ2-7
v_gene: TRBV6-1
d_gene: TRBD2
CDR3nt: TGTGCCAGCTTGGGGGGACTAGCAGCCTACGAGCAGTACTTC
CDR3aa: CASLGGLAAYEQYF

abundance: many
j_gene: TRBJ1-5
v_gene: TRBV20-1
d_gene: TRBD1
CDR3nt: TGCAGTGCTGGGTGGACAGGGAGGGTGAATAGCAATCAGCCCCAGCATTTT
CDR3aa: CSAGWTGRVNSNQPQHF

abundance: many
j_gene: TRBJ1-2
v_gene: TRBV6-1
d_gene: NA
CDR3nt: TGTGCCAGCAGTCCAACCTTGAGGGATAAGGACTATGGCTACACCTTC
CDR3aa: CASSPTLRDKDYGYTF

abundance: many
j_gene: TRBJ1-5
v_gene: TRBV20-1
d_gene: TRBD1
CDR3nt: TGCAGTGCTGGACAGGGACGGGGCAATCAGCCCCAGCATTTT
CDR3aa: CSAGQGRGNQPQHF

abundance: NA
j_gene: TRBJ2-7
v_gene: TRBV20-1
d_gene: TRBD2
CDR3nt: TGCAGTGCGGAGCGGGAGGGCATAGACGAGCAGTACTTC
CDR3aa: CSAEREGIDEQYF

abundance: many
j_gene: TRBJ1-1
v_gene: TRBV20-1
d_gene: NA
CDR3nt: TGCAGTGCTAGAGGGGGGGCCCAGGGGACTGAAGCTTTCTTT
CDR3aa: CSARGGAQGTEAFF

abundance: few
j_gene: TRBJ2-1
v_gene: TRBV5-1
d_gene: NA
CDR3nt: TGCGCCAGCAGCTTGGAAGTCGGCCGCAAGCATGAGCAGTTCTTC
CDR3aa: CASSLEVGRKHEQFF

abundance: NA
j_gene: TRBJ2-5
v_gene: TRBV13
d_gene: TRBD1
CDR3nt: TGTGCCAGCAGCCAACCGGGACAGCAAGAGACCCAGTACTTC
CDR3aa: CASSQPGQQETQYF

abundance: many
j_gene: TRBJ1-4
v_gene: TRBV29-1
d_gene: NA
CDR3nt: TGCAGCGTTGAAGATCGAGGGCAGGTCTCCGATCAACTGTTTTTT
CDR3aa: CSVEDRGQVSDQLFF

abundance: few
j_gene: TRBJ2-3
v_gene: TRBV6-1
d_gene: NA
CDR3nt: TGTGCCAGCAGTGAAATGCAGGGGTCGACAGATACGCAGTATTTT
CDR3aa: CASSEMQGSTDTQYF

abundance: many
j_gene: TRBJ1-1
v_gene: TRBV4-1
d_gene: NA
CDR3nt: TGCGCCAGCAGCCAAGATCGCGGCGGACAGAACACTGAAGCTTTCTTT
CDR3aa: CASSQDRGGQNTEAFF

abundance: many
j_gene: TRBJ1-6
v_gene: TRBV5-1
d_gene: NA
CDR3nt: TGCGCCAGCAGCTCGGAACAGGGTTATAATTCACCCCTCCACTTT
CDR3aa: CASSSEQGYNSPLHF

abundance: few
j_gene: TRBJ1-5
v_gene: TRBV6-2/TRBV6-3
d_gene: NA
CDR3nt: TGTGCCAGCAGTTACAGGTTCCGGGGTATATCGAATCAGCCCCAGCATTTT
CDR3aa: CASSYRFRGISNQPQHF

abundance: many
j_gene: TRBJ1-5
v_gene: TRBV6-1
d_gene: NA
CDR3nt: TGTGCCAGCAGTGAAATAAATTTCCAGCATTTT
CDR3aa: CASSEINFQHF

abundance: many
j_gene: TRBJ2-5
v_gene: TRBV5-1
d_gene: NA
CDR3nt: TGCGCCAGCAGCTTGGCTTCCGGGGTCGCAGAGACCCAGTACTTC
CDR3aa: CASSLASGVAETQYF

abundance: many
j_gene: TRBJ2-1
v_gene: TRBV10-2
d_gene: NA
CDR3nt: TGCGCCAGCAGTGGATCCCCAGTCGGATCCTACAATGAGCAGTTCTTC
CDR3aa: CASSGSPVGSYNEQFF

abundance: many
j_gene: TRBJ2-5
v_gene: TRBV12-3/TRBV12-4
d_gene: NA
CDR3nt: TGTGCCACCTCTGCCCGGAGGCAAGAGACCCAGTACTTC
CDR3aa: CATSARRQETQYF

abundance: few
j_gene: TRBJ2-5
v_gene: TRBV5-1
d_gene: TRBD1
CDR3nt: TGCGCCAGCAGCCCCGTTGGGACAGGAGAGACCCAGTACTTC
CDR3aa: CASSPVGTGETQYF

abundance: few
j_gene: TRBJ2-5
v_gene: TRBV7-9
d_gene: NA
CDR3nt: TGTGCCAGCAGCTTAGGGACCAGAGCGAAGGAGACCCAGTACTTC
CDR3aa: CASSLGTRAKETQYF

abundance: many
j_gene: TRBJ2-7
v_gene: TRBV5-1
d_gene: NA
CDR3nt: TGCGCCAGCAGCTTGGATGGGACGACGGGCTCCTACGAGCAGTACTTC
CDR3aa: CASSLDGTTGSYEQYF

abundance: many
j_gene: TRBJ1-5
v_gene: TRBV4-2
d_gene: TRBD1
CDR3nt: TGTGCCAGCAGCCAACTTCAAGGGAGACAGGGGAGGGATTGGGGCAATCAGCCCCAGCATTTT
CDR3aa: CASSQLQGRQGRDWGNQPQHF

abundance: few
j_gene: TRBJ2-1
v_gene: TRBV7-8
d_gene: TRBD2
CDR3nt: TGTGCCAGCAGCTATACCCGGGGACTAGCGGGTATCAATGAGCAGTTCTTC
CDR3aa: CASSYTRGLAGINEQFF

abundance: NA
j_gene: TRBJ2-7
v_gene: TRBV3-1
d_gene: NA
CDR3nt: TGTGCCAGCAGCCCGACAATCTCCTACGAGCAGTACTTC
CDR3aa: CASSPTISYEQYF

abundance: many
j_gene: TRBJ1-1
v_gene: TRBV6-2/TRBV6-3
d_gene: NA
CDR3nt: TGTGCCAGCAGACGACCCCCTGAAGCTTTCTTT
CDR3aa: CASRRPPEAFF

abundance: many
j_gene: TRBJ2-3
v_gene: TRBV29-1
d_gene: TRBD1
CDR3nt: TGCAGCGTTGGACTCGTAGGGGGCGGAGGTACAGATACGCAGTATTTT
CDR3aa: CSVGLVGGGGTDTQYF

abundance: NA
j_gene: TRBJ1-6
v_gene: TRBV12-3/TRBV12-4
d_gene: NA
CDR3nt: TGTGCCAGCAGCCCCCCCGGGGACAATTCACCCCTCCACTTT
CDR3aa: CASSPPGDNSPLHF

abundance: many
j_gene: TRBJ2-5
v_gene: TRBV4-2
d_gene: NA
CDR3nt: TGTGCCAGCAGCCAAGAAGGCTTCCAAGAGACCCAGTACTTC
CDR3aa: CASSQEGFQETQYF

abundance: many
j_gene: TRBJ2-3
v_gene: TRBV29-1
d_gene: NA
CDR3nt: TGCAGCGCCCGATTGGCAGATACGCAGTATTTT
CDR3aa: CSARLADTQYF

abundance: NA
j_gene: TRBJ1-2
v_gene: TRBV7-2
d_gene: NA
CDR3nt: TGTGCCAGCAGCTCCATGGGGACAAGATACAGCTATGGCTACACCTTC
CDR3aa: CASSSMGTRYSYGYTF

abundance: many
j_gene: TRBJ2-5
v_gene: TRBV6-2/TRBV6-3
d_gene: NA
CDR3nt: TGTGCCAGCAGGCTCCTCCGGGACAAGTTCGGGAAAGAGACCCAGTACTTC
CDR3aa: CASRLLRDKFGKETQYF

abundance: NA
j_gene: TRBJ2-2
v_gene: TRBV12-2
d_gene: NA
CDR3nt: TGTGCAAGTCGCTTAGACTCGCTTTCGCACCCGAACACCGGGGAGCTGTTTTTT
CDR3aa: CASRLDSLSHPNTGELFF

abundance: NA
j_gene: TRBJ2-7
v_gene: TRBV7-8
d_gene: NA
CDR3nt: TGTGCCAGCAGCTTAGCGCTAGGGGACTACGAGCAGTACTTC
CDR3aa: CASSLALGDYEQYF

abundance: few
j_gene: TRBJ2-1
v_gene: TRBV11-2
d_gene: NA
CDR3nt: TGTGCCAGCAGCCCAGAGCTCTTAGGCCCCCCCCTCTACAATGAGCAGTTCTTC
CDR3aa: CASSPELLGPPLYNEQFF

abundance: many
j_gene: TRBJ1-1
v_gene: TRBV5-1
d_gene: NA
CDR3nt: TGCGCCAGCAGCTTACGACAGTTGATGGCGAACACTGAAGCTTTCTTT
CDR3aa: CASSLRQLMANTEAFF

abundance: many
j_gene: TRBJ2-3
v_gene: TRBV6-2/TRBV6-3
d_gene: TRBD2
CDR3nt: TGTGCCAGCACCCCATTGGGGACTAGCGAGTCAGATACTCAGTATTTT
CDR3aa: CASTPLGTSESDTQYF

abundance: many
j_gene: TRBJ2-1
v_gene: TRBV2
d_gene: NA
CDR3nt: TGTGCCAGCATGGTCTCGGGGCTTATCGTTGAGCAGTTCTTC
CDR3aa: CASMVSGLIVEQFF

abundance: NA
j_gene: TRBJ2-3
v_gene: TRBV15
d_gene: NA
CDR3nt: TGTGCCACCAGCAGGGCCTCTGGGGGCACAGATACGCAGTATTTT
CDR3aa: CATSRASGGTDTQYF

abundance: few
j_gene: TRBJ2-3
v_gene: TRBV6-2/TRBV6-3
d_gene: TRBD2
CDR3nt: TGTGCCAGCAGTTCCCGGACTAGCGGGAGACCGAGGGAGTTAACAGATACGCAGTATTTT
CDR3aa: CASSSRTSGRPRELTDTQYF

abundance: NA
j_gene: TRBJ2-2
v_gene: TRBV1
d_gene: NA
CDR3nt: TGCACCAGAGCACAGGGGGCGTCGAACACCGGGGAGCTGTTTTTT
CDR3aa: CTRAQGASNTGELFF